These 20 T cell receptor beta chains share one sample of origin, sequenced in a study of CD8+CD57+ T cells in acquired aplastic anemia. Patients sequenced had flow cytometry evidence of CD8+CD57+ cell expansion. CDR3 and TCR beta VDJ profiling relied on a genomic DNA template. TCRdb itself ran the reads through MiXCR, one entry per CDR3 protein. The top ten clones hold about 60% of a sample with 200,000 to 250,000 distinct CDR3 sequences, roughly 60% of them seen once. The sample taken for sequencing was sorted CD4+, CD8+, or CD8+CD57+ T cells (not recorded which) from PBMCs. Receptors originate from a human donor with aplastic anemia.

A note on this clonotype: The germline gene is not matched at one end of the junction; a read error may be the cause. The V call is TRBV27, the J call TRBJ2-3; D unclear. CDR1 and CDR2 (germline): MNHEY, SMNVEV (reference sequence). There are 14 residues in the CDR3. Here the CDR3 DNA reads TGTGTCAGCAGTTCCAGGACGGGCACAGATACGCAGTATTTT. Translating gives CVSSSRTGTDTQYF.

This clonotype was counted ten times or more. This chain's CDR3 is CASSYGWTGGAYEQYF. For the CDR3, the DNA is TGTGCCAGCAGTTACGGATGGACAGGGGGCGCGTACGAGCAGTACTTC. V usage is TRBV27 and J usage is TRBJ2-7; the match to TRBD1 covers 11 bases. V lost 4 bases to trimming and J lost 4 bases; unmatched junction nucleotides: 9. Germline lookup yields CDR1 MNHEY and CDR2 SMNVEV (reference sequence). The CDR3 is 16 residues long.

The chain uses TRBV10-3 and TRBJ2-2; 7 bases align to TRBD1. With V trimmed by 3 bases and J by 6 bases, 13 bases remained unmatched. The CDR3 sequence is 17 residues long. Germline assignment: CDR1 ENHRY and CDR2 SYGVKD. The CDR3 DNA is TGTGCCATCAGTGACCTTGGGACAGTCGGTGAAGCCGGGGAGCTGTTTTTT. Translated: CAISDLGTVGEAGELFF.

This clonotype was counted a few times. V gene TRBV20-1 combines with J gene TRBJ1-2; TRBD1 agrees at 8 bases. The CDR3 consists of 15 residues. Germline V gene data show CDR1 as DFQATT and CDR2 as SNEGSKA (reference sequence). V gave up 6 bases and J gave up 7 bases; unmatched junction bases: 16. The chain's CDR3 is CSAEADRGDLFGYTF. The CDR3 DNA sequence: TGCAGTGCGGAAGCCGACAGGGGCGATCTATTTGGCTACACCTTC.

The chain employs TRBV7-2 and TRBJ2-1; 9 positions agree with TRBD2. From germline, CDR1 is SGHTA and CDR2 FQGNSA. J was trimmed by 10 bases and V by 1 base; bases with no gene match: 5. The CDR3 sequence is 14 residues long. CDR3 nucleotides: TGTGCCAGCAGCTTAGGCGGGGGGGCCAGAGAGCAGTTCTTC. This encodes CASSLGGGAREQFF. Combining the CDR3 with reference TRBV7-2 and TRBJ2-1 gives the whole variable domain GAGVSQSPSNKVTEKGKDVELRCDPISGHTALYWYRQSLGQGLEFLIYFQGNSAPDKSGLPSDRFSAERTGGSVSTLTIQRTQQEDSAVYLCASSLGGGAREQFFGPGTRLTVL.

A single count supports this clonotype. The chain is built from TRBV19 and TRBJ1-2, with D uncertain. CDR3 length: 14 residues. The ends were cut back, 6 bases at V and 4 bases at J, with 15 bases in the middle. The germline gives CDR1 LNHDA, CDR2 SQIVND (reference sequence). The chain's CDR3 is CASSPSVGSYGYTF. The CDR3 DNA reads TGTGCCAGTAGCCCCTCTGTTGGGAGCTATGGCTACACCTTC. Full variable domain (remainder filled in from reference TRBV19 and TRBJ1-2): DGGITQSPKYLFRKEGQNVTLSCEQNLNHDAMYWYRQDPGQGLRLIYYSQIVNDFQKGDIAEGYSVSREKKESFPLTVTSAQKNPTAFYLCASSPSVGSYGYTFGSGTRLTVV.

The J gene is TRBJ1-2, the V gene TRBV20-1; TRBD1 might be the D (5 bases). There are 14 residues in the CDR3. Germline loops: CDR1 DFQATT, CDR2 SNEGSKA (reference sequence). Trimming removed 1 base at V and 0 bases at J, with 9 bases between. DNA of the CDR3: TGCAGTGCTAGAGGGACACGAGCTAACTATGGCTACACCTTC. Its protein is CSARGTRANYGYTF.

The chain joins TRBV24-1 to TRBJ2-5, with 7 bases that match TRBD1. Unmatched junction bases numbered 2, after V lost 2 bases and J lost 0 bases. This CDR3 is built from 15 residues. CDR1 and CDR2 (germline): KGHDR, SFDVKD. This chain's CDR3 is CATSDWDSNQETQYF. CDR3 bases: TGTGCCACCAGTGATTGGGACAGCAACCAAGAGACCCAGTACTTC.

This rearrangement joins TRBV6-1 to TRBJ2-1, with D possibly TRBD1 on 5 matching bases. The germline V gene encodes CDR1 MNHNS and CDR2 SASEGT. This CDR3 is built from 15 residues. Trimming stripped 6 bases from V and 2 bases from J, with 14 bases between. The CDR3 coding sequence is TGTGCCAGCAGAGAACAGGTGGGCGCCTACAATGAGCAGTTCTTC. Translation gives CASREQVGAYNEQFF.

This chain joins TRBV20-1 and TRBJ2-5; TRBD1 agrees at 8 bases. The CDR3 spans 17 residues. Trimming removed 6 bases from V and 1 base from J; junction bases left unmatched: 16. The germline V gene has CDR1 DFQATT and CDR2 SNEGSKA (reference sequence). The CDR3 DNA reads TGCAGTGCCTTAGTGACAGGGGCCCCTACCTTCCAAGAGACCCAGTACTTC. It encodes CSALVTGAPTFQETQYF.

The chain is built from TRBV7-9 and TRBJ2-1; tentatively, D is TRBD1 (6 bases). This CDR3 is built from 16 residues. With 5 bases removed from V and 5 bases from J, the gap between germline ends came to 19 bases. The germline gives CDR1 SEHNR, CDR2 FQNEAQ (reference sequence). The CDR3 DNA is TGTGCCAGCAGCACGCTGCCGGACAGAGCGGACAATGAGCAGTTCTTC. It specifies CASSTLPDRADNEQFF. The whole variable domain, filled in from reference TRBV7-9 and TRBJ2-1, reads DTGVSQNPRHKITKRGQNVTFRCDPISEHNRLYWYRQTLGQGPEFLTYFQNEAQLEKSRLLSDRFSAERPKGSFSTLEIQRTEQGDSAMYLCASSTLPDRADNEQFFGPGTRLTVL.

The genes are TRBV24-1 and TRBJ2-1; a weak D match, TRBD2 (7 bases). Germline V gives CDR1 KGHDR, CDR2 SFDVKD. Trimming took 4 bases from V and 8 from J, leaving 11 bases between them. The CDR3 loop spans 13 amino acids. Here the CDR3 DNA reads TGTGCCACCAGTGACTTAGGGGGGGATGAGCAGTTCTTC. Translating it yields CATSDLGGDEQFF.

The chain links TRBV29-1 to TRBJ2-1, with D perhaps matching TRBD2 (5 bases). The CDR3 runs to 10 residues. Trimming shortened V by 8 bases and J by 15 bases, and 17 bases separated the two germline ends. Germline V gene sequence: CDR1 SQVTM, CDR2 ANQGSEA. The CDR3 loop reads CSTGSGIRFF. CDR3 DNA: TGCAGCACCGGGTCGGGGATACGGTTCTTC.

The gene calls are TRBV19 and TRBJ1-5; D is undetermined. Germline-derived CDR1 and CDR2 are LNHDA and SQIVND (reference sequence). CDR3 size: 15 residues. Trimming stripped 6 bases from V and 1 base from J, with 13 bases between. The CDR3 region is CASSQNSGSNQPQHF. The CDR3, as DNA: TGTGCCAGTAGCCAAAACAGTGGGAGCAATCAGCCCCAGCATTTT.

This chain links TRBV9 with TRBJ1-6; D unresolved. This CDR3 is built from 14 residues. Trimming left V 2 bases short and J 6 bases short, with 9 bases between. Germline V CDR1 and CDR2: SGDLS, YYNGEE. CDR3 bases: TGTGCCAGCAGCGTGGGAAACACTAATTCACCCCTCCACTTT. Protein sequence: CASSVGNTNSPLHF.

This chain uses TRBV20-1 with TRBJ2-1, with no clear D. Judging by the DNA end, TRBJ2-7 fits better; the J call may be wrong. Per the germline V gene, CDR1 is DFQATT and CDR2 is SNEGSKA (reference sequence). The CDR3 runs 12 residues. The CDR3 nucleotides are TGCAGTGCTAGAGCATACAGCTACGAGCAGTACTTC. Translation gives CSARAYSYEQYF.

The chain joins TRBV6-5 to TRBJ2-3; D gene uncertain. The CDR3 is 12 residues long. The V end lost 7 bases, the J end lost 6 bases, and 11 bases lay between the germline ends. The germline V gene encodes CDR1 MNHEY and CDR2 SVGAGI. In DNA form, the CDR3 reads TGTGCCAGCACCGATATAGTGGATACGCAGTATTTT. Translated, it gives CASTDIVDTQYF.

V gene TRBV10-3 combines with J gene TRBJ2-2; 8 nucleotides line up with TRBD1. Trimming removed 11 bases from V and 5 bases from J; junction bases left unmatched: 7. CDR1 is ENHRY, CDR2 SYGVKD, per germline. The CDR3 length is 13 residues. CDR3 nucleotides: TGTGCCTTAAAGACAGGGGAGACCGGGGAGCTGTTTTTT. Translation gives CALKTGETGELFF.

The chain couples TRBV29-1 to TRBJ2-1, with D possibly matching TRBD2 (6 bases). The CDR3 extends over 10 amino acids. The germline V gene has CDR1 SQVTM and CDR2 ANQGSEA. DNA of the CDR3: TGCCGCGGGGACCGCAATGAGCAGTTCTTC. Its translation is CRGDRNEQFF.

The genes are TRBV7-9 and TRBJ1-1; D gene unclear. From germline, CDR1 is SEHNR and CDR2 FQNEAQ (reference sequence). V shed 5 bases and J shed 11 bases, with 15 bases lying between them. The CDR3 runs 12 residues. The CDR3 bases are TGTGCCAGCAGCCATGACACAAGGGAGGCTTTCTTT. Translation gives CASSHDTREAFF.